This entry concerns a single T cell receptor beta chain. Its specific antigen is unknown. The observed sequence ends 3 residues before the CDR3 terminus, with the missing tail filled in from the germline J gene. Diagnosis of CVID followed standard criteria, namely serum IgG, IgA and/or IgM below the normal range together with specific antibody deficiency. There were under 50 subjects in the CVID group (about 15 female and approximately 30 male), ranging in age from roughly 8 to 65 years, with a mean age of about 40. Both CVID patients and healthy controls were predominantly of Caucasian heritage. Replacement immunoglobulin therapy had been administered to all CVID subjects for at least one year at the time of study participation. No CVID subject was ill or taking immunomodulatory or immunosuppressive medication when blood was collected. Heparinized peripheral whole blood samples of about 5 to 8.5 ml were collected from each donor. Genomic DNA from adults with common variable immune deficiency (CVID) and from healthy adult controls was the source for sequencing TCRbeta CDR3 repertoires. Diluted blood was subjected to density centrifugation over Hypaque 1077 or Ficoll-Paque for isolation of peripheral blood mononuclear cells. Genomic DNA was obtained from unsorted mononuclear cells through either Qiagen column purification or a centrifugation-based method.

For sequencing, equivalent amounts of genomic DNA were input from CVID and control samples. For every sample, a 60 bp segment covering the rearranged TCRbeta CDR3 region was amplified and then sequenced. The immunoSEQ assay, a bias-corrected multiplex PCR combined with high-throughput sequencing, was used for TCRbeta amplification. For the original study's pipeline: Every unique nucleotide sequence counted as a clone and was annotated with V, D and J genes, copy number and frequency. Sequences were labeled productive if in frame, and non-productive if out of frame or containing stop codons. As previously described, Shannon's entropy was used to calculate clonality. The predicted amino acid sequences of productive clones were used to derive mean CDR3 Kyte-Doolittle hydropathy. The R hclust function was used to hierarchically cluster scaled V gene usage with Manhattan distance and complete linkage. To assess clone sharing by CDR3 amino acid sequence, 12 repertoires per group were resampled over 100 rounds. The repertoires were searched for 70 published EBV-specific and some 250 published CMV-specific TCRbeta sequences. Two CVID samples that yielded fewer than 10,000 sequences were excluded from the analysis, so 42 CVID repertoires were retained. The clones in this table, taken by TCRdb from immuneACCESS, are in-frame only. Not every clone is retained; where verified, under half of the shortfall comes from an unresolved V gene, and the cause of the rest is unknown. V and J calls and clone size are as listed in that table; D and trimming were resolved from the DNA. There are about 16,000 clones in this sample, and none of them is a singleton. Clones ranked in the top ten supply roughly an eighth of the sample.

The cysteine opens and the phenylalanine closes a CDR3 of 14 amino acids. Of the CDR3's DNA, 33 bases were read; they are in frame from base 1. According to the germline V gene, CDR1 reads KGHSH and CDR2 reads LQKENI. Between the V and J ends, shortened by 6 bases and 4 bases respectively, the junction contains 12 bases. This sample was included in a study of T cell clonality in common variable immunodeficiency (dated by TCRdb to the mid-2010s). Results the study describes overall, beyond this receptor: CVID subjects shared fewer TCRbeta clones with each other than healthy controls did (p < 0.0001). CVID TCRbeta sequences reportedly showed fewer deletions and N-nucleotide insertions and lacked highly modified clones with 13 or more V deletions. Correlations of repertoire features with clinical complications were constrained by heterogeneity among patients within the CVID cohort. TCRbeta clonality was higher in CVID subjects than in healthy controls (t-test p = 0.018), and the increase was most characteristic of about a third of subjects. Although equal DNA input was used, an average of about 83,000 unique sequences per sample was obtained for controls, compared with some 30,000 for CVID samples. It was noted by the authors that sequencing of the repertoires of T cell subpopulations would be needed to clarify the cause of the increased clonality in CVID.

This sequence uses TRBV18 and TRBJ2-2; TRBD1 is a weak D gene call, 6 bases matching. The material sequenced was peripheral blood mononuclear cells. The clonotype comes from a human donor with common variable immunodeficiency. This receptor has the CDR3 CASSKDRRTGELFF. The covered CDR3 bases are TGTGCCAGCTCCAAAGACAGGCGCACCGGGGAG.